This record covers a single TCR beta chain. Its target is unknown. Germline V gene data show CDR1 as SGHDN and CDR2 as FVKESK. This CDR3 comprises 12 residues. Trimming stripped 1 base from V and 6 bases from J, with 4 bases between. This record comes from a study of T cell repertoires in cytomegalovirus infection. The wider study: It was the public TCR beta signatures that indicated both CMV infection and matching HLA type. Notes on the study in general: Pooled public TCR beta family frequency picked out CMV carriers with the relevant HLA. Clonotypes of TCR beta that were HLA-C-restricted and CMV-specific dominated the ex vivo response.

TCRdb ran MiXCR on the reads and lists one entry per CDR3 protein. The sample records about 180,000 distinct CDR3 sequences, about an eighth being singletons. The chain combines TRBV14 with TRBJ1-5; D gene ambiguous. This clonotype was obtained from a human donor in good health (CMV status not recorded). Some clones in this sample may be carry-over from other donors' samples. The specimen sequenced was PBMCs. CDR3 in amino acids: CASSQGGQPQHF. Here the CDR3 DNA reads TGTGCCAGCAGCCAAGGGGGTCAGCCCCAGCATTTT.